One sample yielded the 4 T cell receptor beta chains listed below, sequenced in a study of T cells in Graves' hyperthyroidism and ophthalmopathy. Using RNA transcripts as the source, TCR beta CDR3 regions were amplified. A first-round RT-PCR of the TCR CDR3 used the HTBI primer set. In TCRdb, the multiplex PCR reads were re-called with MiXCR into one record per CDR3 protein. The sample lists 700,000 or so distinct CDR3 sequences, about 17% seen once, with approximately 8.4% in the top ten. Specimen: blood. These receptors were obtained from a man between 18 and 35 years old with Graves' hyperthyroidism.

The sample holds a few counts of this clonotype. The J gene is TRBJ2-1, the V gene TRBV4-2; D is unresolved. This CDR3 comprises 15 residues. Germline-derived CDR1 and CDR2 are LGHNA and YNFKEQ. V lost 0 bases to trimming and J lost 0 bases, with 6 bases between them. The CDR3 DNA is TGTGCCAGCAGCCAAGAAATGGGCTCCTACAATGAGCAGTTCTTC. It is translated as CASSQEMGSYNEQFF.

Ten or more counts support this clonotype. The chain has TRBV20-1 and TRBJ2-1, with TRBD2 identical over 9 bases. The CDR3 consists of 15 residues. Germline loops: CDR1 DFQATT, CDR2 SNEGSKA (reference sequence). Losses at the gene ends were 4 bases for V and 7 bases for J; bases not matched to a gene: 11. The CDR3 coding sequence is TGCAGTGCTATTTCTACCAGCGGGAGGCCGAATGAGCAGTTCTTC. This encodes CSAISTSGRPNEQFF.

This clonotype was seen a few times. This sequence joins TRBV29-1 and TRBJ1-2; D gene unclear. CDR1 and CDR2 (germline): SQVTM, ANQGSEA. V shed 3 bases and J shed 4 bases, with 12 bases lying between them. CDR3 length equals 13 residues. DNA for the CDR3: TGCAGCGTTGAGGTCGAGGTTAGCTATGGCTACACCTTC. Translated, it gives CSVEVEVSYGYTF.

In its sample, this clonotype was seen many times. V gene TRBV12-3 or TRBV12-4 combines with J gene TRBJ1-1; D is unclear. This CDR3 is built from 15 residues. V lost 2 bases and J 0 bases, leaving 10 bases between the germline ends. CDR3 bases: TGTGCCAGCAGTTTACCCACCGACTTGAACACTGAAGCTTTCTTT. Amino acid sequence: CASSLPTDLNTEAFF.